This passage covers 3 T cell receptor beta chains from one sample sequenced in a study of blood T cell repertoires in COVID-19. Clones were sequenced by immunoSEQ multiplex PCR, and TCRdb holds only the in-frame ones, with some missing. The table has about 160,000 clones, 60% to 85% seen once. Sample: peripheral blood. The receptors stem from a man between 65 and 85 years old with acute or convalescent COVID-19.

This chain uses TRBV24-1 with TRBJ2-3; TRBD2 aligns across 9 bases. Unmatched junction bases numbered 5, after V lost 4 bases and J lost 4 bases. From germline, CDR1 is KGHDR and CDR2 SFDVKD. This CDR3 is built from 15 residues. For the CDR3, the DNA is TGTGCCACCAGTGAGTGGGCGGGAGGGTCAGATACGCAGTATTTT. Amino acid sequence: CATSEWAGGSDTQYF.

As regards this clone: The junction shows a germline mismatch at one end, possibly a read error. J is TRBJ1-2 and V is TRBV6-2 or TRBV6-3; TRBD1 might be the D (6 bases). CDR3 length: 15 amino acids. From germline, CDR1 is MNHEY and CDR2 SVGEGT. CDR3: CASSYSGHKIPAQAF. CDR3 coding DNA: TGTGCCAGCAGTTACTCGGGACACAAGATTCCGGCGCAAGCCTTC.

This clone was counted a single time. This may arise from a read error, as a much more abundant clone is one base away. The chain couples TRBV7-9 to TRBJ1-3; D might be TRBD1 (6 bases). The ends were cut back, 2 bases at V and 2 bases at J, with 7 bases in the middle. The CDR3 spans 14 residues. Per the germline V gene, CDR1 is SEHNR and CDR2 is FQNEAQ (reference sequence). CDR3 sequence (DNA): TGTGCCAGCAGCTTATCAGGGGCTGGAAACACCATATATTTT. Protein: CASSLSGAGNTIYF.